The rows below give T cell receptor beta chains drawn from one sample of a study of a mutant IDH1 vaccine in newly diagnosed glioma. No cognate antigen is known for these TCRs. Clones were sequenced by immunoSEQ multiplex PCR, and TCRdb holds only the in-frame ones, with some missing. The table lists tens of thousands of clones, roughly 71% of them singletons. This specimen consisted of PBMCs, obtained from a glioma patient whose treatment included an IDH1 peptide vaccine. All receptors come from a man in his fifties with glioma. Both conserved end residues are part of each CDR3. A D gene is named only where the DNA matches it firmly. Some rows mark clone size as missing; the rest say once, few, many or name a class of expanded clone.

clone_size | j_call | v_call | d_call | cdr3_nt | cdr3_aa
. | TRBJ1-5 | TRBV19 | . | TGTGCCAGTAGTGGCCTTATGTCACTTAGCAATCAGCCCCAGCATTTT | CASSGLMSLSNQPQHF
. | TRBJ2-7 | TRBV27 | TRBD1 | TGTGCCAGCAGTTTACGGACAGGTCGGGAGCAGTACTTC | CASSLRTGREQYF
few | TRBJ2-7 | TRBV11-3 | TRBD1 | TGTGCCAGCAGCTCAACCGGGACAGGGTTTGGCGAGCAGTACTTC | CASSSTGTGFGEQYF
many | TRBJ1-1 | TRBV6-1 | TRBD1 | TGTGCCAGCACCCGACAGGGGCAAACGATTGAAGCTTTCTTT | CASTRQGQTIEAFF
few | TRBJ1-6 | TRBV4-1 | . | TGCGCCAGCAGCCAAGGCAACAGGGAATATTCACCCCTCCACTTT | CASSQGNREYSPLHF
. | TRBJ2-1 | TRBV6-4 | TRBD2 | TGTGCCAGCAGCGATACCTCAAGCGGGGCTGAGCAGTTCTTC | CASSDTSSGAEQFF
. | TRBJ2-3 | TRBV11-3 | TRBD1 | TGTGCCAGCAGCCTCGGACAGGGGAGCACAGATACGCAGTATTTT | CASSLGQGSTDTQYF
. | TRBJ2-2 | TRBV28 | TRBD2 | TGTGCCAGCAGTTTTCGGAAGGGAGGGATTCGGGAGCTGTTTTTT | CASSFRKGGIRELFF
. | TRBJ1-5 | TRBV18 | . | TGTGCCAGCTCGGCAAGTCTCGGGGGGAGTAGCAATCAGCCCCAGCATTTT | CASSASLGGSSNQPQHF
. | TRBJ2-7 | TRBV11-2 | . | TGTGCCAGCAGCTTATTCGACCGTAACTACGAGCAGTACTTC | CASSLFDRNYEQYF
. | TRBJ2-1 | TRBV5-1 | TRBD1 | TGCGCCAGCAGCCTACAGGGGGCACGCTCCTACAATGAGCAGTTCTTC | CASSLQGARSYNEQFF
. | TRBJ2-5 | TRBV9 | . | TGTGCCAGCAGCTCCACCCCGGGGCAGACGTACCAAGAGACCCAGTACTTC | CASSSTPGQTYQETQYF
. | TRBJ1-3 | TRBV19 | . | TGTGCCAGTACCCTCGGGCGGCTCTCTGGAAACACCATATATTTT | CASTLGRLSGNTIYF
. | TRBJ1-2 | TRBV7-2 | . | TGTGCCAGCAGCATGACAAACTCTAACTATGGCTACACCTTC | CASSMTNSNYGYTF
few | TRBJ2-2 | TRBV9 | . | TGTGCCAGCAGCCCTTGGGCAGGGGACACCGGGGAGCTGTTTTTT | CASSPWAGDTGELFF
. | TRBJ2-7 | TRBV14 | TRBD1 | TGTGCCAGCAGCCAAGATCCAGGGGGTTCCTACGAGCAGTACTTC | CASSQDPGGSYEQYF
. | TRBJ2-6 | TRBV5-5 | . | TGTGCCAGCAGCTTGGCCAGGACTGGGGCCAACGTCCTGACTTTC | CASSLARTGANVLTF
. | TRBJ1-1 | TRBV6-5 | . | TGTGCCAGCAGTTACTCCCCGGGGTTGGGAGCTTTCTTT | CASSYSPGLGAFF
. | TRBJ1-1 | TRBV29-1 | TRBD1 | TGCAGCTTCCGGGACAGGGGGCTTTCGGACACTGAAGCTTTCTTT | CSFRDRGLSDTEAFF
. | TRBJ2-7 | TRBV6-1 | . | TGTGCCAGCAGTGGGTACGGTTCCGACTACGAGCAGTACTTC | CASSGYGSDYEQYF
. | TRBJ1-5 | TRBV4-2 | TRBD1 | TGTGCCAGCAGCCAAGTCCGACAGGGGGCTATTTCCCAGCATTTT | CASSQVRQGAISQHF
. | TRBJ2-1 | TRBV19 | . | TGTGCCAGTAGTTTGGAGTTTCAGCCCTACAATGAGCAGTTCTTC | CASSLEFQPYNEQFF
. | TRBJ1-2 | TRBV5-4 | . | TGTGCCAGCAGCTTAGAAGTACAGTCCTATGGCTACACCTTC | CASSLEVQSYGYTF
. | TRBJ2-7 | TRBV2 | TRBD1 | TGTGCCAGCAGAGAAGGGACAGGGAGCTTCGACGAGCAGTACTTC | CASREGTGSFDEQYF
few | TRBJ2-1 | TRBV30 | . | TGTGCCTGGAGTAGGCCAGGGCCCTACAATGAGCAGTTCTTC | CAWSRPGPYNEQFF
many | TRBJ2-5 | TRBV19 | . | TGTGCCAGTAGGCAGAGTGGAGAGACCCAGTACTTC | CASRQSGETQYF
. | TRBJ2-1 | TRBV4-1 | . | TGCGCCAGCAGCTCCCTCCGGTCTGAGCAGTTCTTC | CASSSLRSEQFF
. | TRBJ1-4 | TRBV9 | . | TGTGCCAGCAGCGTAGGGAGCGAGGGTAATGAAAAACTGTTTTTT | CASSVGSEGNEKLFF
. | TRBJ2-2 | TRBV5-6 | TRBD1 | TGTGCCAGCAGCATGGACCGGGACAGGGTGCACACCGGGGAGCTGTTTTTT | CASSMDRDRVHTGELFF
many | TRBJ1-5 | TRBV6-6 | . | TGTGCCGCTGGACCGGGACCTTATAGCAATCAGCCCCAGCATTTT | CAAGPGPYSNQPQHF